The next 24 T cell receptor beta chains were all read from a single sample in a study of vaccination and CD4 T cells after COVID-19. Specified treatment: roughly ten-day PBMC culture with coronavirus spike peptide pools or control peptides (ViraFEST assay). Sequencing of DNA taken from cultured CD4+ T cells relied on the Oncomine TCR Beta short-read assay. TCRdb re-derived calls from the PCR reads in MiXCR, one entry per CDR3 protein. The sample includes 10,000 to 13,000 distinct CDR3 sequences, roughly half seen only once; the top ten take approximately 10%. For these TCRs, the target antigens are not known. The sequenced sample consisted of CD4+ T cells from blood, cultured in vitro. The source is a human donor who had recovered from COVID-19.

The chain recombines TRBV4-1 with TRBJ1-1; 7 nucleotides align to TRBD1. Looked up from germline, CDR1 is MGHRA and CDR2 is YSYEKL. The CDR3 is 18 amino acids. Losses at the gene ends were 0 bases for V and 0 bases for J; bases not matched to a gene: 10. CDR3 protein: CASSQDRRGPGMNTEAFF. The CDR3 DNA sequence: TGCGCCAGCAGCCAAGATAGAAGGGGGCCGGGAATGAACACTGAAGCTTTCTTT.

The CDR3 reads CASSLTADQPQHF. The DNA of the CDR3 is TGCGCCAGCAGCTTGACAGCCGATCAGCCCCAGCATTTT. The chain links TRBV5-1 to TRBJ1-5, with unresolved D. The CDR3 sequence is 13 residues long. The germline CDR1 and CDR2 sequences are SGHRS and YFSETQ. V gave up 1 base and J gave up 5 bases, with 7 bases separating them.

This clonotype was detected only a few times. The V gene is TRBV2, the J gene TRBJ2-3; D remains ambiguous. CDR1 and CDR2 (germline): SNHLY, FYNNEI. The CDR3 is made up of 14 amino acids. V was shortened by 1 base and J by 4 bases, with 9 bases between the two germline ends. The CDR3 sequence: CASSEGNIADTQYF. DNA of the CDR3: TGTGCCAGCAGTGAAGGTAATATAGCAGATACGCAGTATTTT.

The rearrangement links TRBV6-1 to TRBJ2-4; possible D gene TRBD1, 5 bases. CDR1 and CDR2 from the germline V gene are MNHNS and SASEGT. V was trimmed by 6 bases and J by 7 bases, leaving 16 bases between them. The CDR3 runs to 14 residues. CDR3 loop: CASRPDRGGNIQYF. For the CDR3, the DNA is TGTGCCAGCAGGCCTGATAGGGGTGGGAACATTCAGTACTTC.

V is TRBV4-1 and J is TRBJ1-5, with 10 bases identical to TRBD1. The germline V gene has CDR1 MGHRA and CDR2 YSYEKL. The CDR3 has 20 residues. J gave up 0 bases and V 3 bases, and 14 bases lay outside the gene matches. DNA of the CDR3: TGCGCCAGCAGCCACAGAAACCTGCGGGACAGGGGCAATAGCAATCAGCCCCAGCATTTT. Protein: CASSHRNLRDRGNSNQPQHF.

The genes are TRBV20-1 and TRBJ2-3; weak D call: TRBD2 (5 bases). The CDR3 has 12 residues. Germline V CDR1 and CDR2: DFQATT, SNEGSKA (reference sequence). V lost 3 bases to trimming and J lost 4 bases, with 8 bases between them. In nucleotides, the CDR3 is TGCAGTGCTAGCGGGAATGCAGATACGCAGTATTTT. It translates to CSASGNADTQYF.

The chain recombines TRBV11-2 with TRBJ2-2; no clear D. The V and J ends lost 3 bases and 1 base respectively, with 6 bases between them. Germline CDR1 SGHAT, CDR2 FQNNGV. This CDR3 is 14 amino acids long. The CDR3 here is CASSLARNTGELFF. The CDR3 DNA is TGTGCCAGCAGCTTGGCACGGAACACCGGGGAGCTGTTTTTT.

The chain recombines TRBV6-1 with TRBJ2-7, with 15 bases that match TRBD2. This CDR3 spans 16 amino acids. Germline lookup yields CDR1 MNHNS and CDR2 SASEGT. V shed 7 bases and J 6 bases; nucleotides not matched to a gene: 10. CDR3 in DNA: TGTGCCAGCAATCCAGGGGGACTAGCGGGAGGTCTCGAGCAGTACTTC. Protein sequence: CASNPGGLAGGLEQYF.

J is TRBJ2-1 and V is TRBV20-1, with 11 bases matching TRBD2. Unmatched junction bases numbered 17, after V lost 5 bases and J lost 5 bases. CDR1 is DFQATT and CDR2 is SNEGSKA in the germline V gene (reference sequence). The CDR3 has 18 amino acids. CDR3 protein: CSAPTSGGAVIGNNEQFF. CDR3 in DNA: TGCAGTGCTCCTACTAGCGGGGGCGCAGTGATCGGTAACAATGAGCAGTTCTTC.

CDR3 DNA: TGTGCCAGCAAGAGGGGGGACGACTTCTATGGCTACACCTTC. Its protein is CASKRGDDFYGYTF. The genes are TRBV12-3 or TRBV12-4 and TRBJ1-2; TRBD1 might be the D (6 bases). Deletions cut 7 bases from V and 4 bases from J, with 16 bases between. The CDR3 sequence is 14 residues long.

The table lists this clonotype with a few counts. The chain recombines TRBV6-5 with TRBJ2-5; 16 bases line up with TRBD2. V was pared by 2 bases and J by 5 bases, with 8 bases of the junction left unmatched. The CDR3 loop spans 18 amino acids. Germline V gives CDR1 MNHEY, CDR2 SVGAGI. The CDR3 loop reads CASSYNPGTSGRGETQYF. In DNA, the CDR3 is TGTGCCAGCAGTTACAACCCCGGGACTAGCGGGAGGGGGGAGACCCAGTACTTC.

This clonotype has a handful of counts. This chain uses TRBV18 with TRBJ2-1; 9 nucleotides align to TRBD2. This CDR3 is 16 amino acids long. The germline CDR1 and CDR2 sequences are KGHSH and LQKENI. V trimming: 5 bases; J trimming: 3 bases; junction bases outside the gene matches: 8. CDR3 sequence (DNA): TGTGCCAGCTCAACCTTAGCGGGAGTAGACTACAATGAGCAGTTCTTC. As protein: CASSTLAGVDYNEQFF.

The CDR3 bases are TGTGCCAGCAAGGGGCAGGGCTGGGACTACGAGCAGTACTTC. This encodes CASKGQGWDYEQYF. This rearrangement joins TRBV2 to TRBJ2-7; the D gene is possibly TRBD1 (5 bases). Germline loops: CDR1 SNHLY, CDR2 FYNNEI. V was shortened by 7 bases and J by 3 bases, with 16 bases between the two germline ends. The CDR3 sequence is 14 residues long.

The chain combines TRBV15 with TRBJ1-5; TRBD1 matches 12 bases. The germline gives CDR1 LNHNV, CDR2 YYDKDF (reference sequence). V trimming: 3 bases; J trimming: 6 bases; junction bases outside the gene matches: 9. The CDR3 consists of 17 residues. CDR3 protein: CATSSQYGTGGTQPQHF. The DNA of the CDR3 is TGTGCCACCAGCAGCCAATATGGGACAGGGGGCACTCAGCCCCAGCATTTT.

The rearrangement links TRBV24-1 to TRBJ2-7, with D possibly matching TRBD2 (5 bases). Per the germline V gene, CDR1 is KGHDR and CDR2 is SFDVKD. The CDR3 runs to 11 residues. V gave up 4 bases and J gave up 12 bases, with 12 bases separating them. The DNA of the CDR3 is TGTGCCACCAGTGACACTTGGGGAGCGTACTTC. It codes for CATSDTWGAYF.

The gene calls are TRBV6-5 and TRBJ1-4, with a tentative D call TRBD1 (6 bases). Germline lookup yields CDR1 MNHEY and CDR2 SVGAGI. CDR3 size: 15 residues. Trimming pared 0 bases from V and 6 bases from J, leaving 11 bases between. In DNA form, the CDR3 reads TGTGCCAGCAGTTACTCGATAGGGGGAGATGAAAAACTGTTTTTT. It translates to CASSYSIGGDEKLFF.

The rearrangement uses TRBV20-1 and TRBJ1-5; D ambiguous. The length of the CDR3 is 16 residues. CDR1 and CDR2 from the germline V gene are DFQATT and SNEGSKA (reference sequence). Trimming shortened V by 0 bases and J by 0 bases, and 12 bases separated the two germline ends. The CDR3 is CSARDRQLNSNQPQHF. The DNA of the CDR3 is TGCAGTGCTAGAGATCGGCAGCTAAATAGCAATCAGCCCCAGCATTTT.

This clonotype was found once. The rearrangement joins TRBV20-1 to TRBJ1-5, with a possible D match to TRBD1 (6 bases). CDR3 length: 13 residues. Germline V gene data show CDR1 as DFQATT and CDR2 as SNEGSKA (reference sequence). The V end lost 3 bases, the J end lost 5 bases, and 11 bases lay between the germline ends. CDR3 region: CSASLGGDQPQHF. CDR3 nucleotides: TGCAGTGCTAGTTTAGGGGGGGATCAGCCCCAGCATTTT.

This clonotype was recorded once. The J gene is TRBJ2-7, the V gene TRBV12-3 or TRBV12-4; maybe TRBD2 (5 bases). Trimming took 6 bases from V and 1 from J, leaving 19 bases between them. This CDR3 is built from 16 residues. The DNA of the CDR3 is TGTGCCAGCAGCCCCCCCGCGGGTAGGGTGTCCTACGAGCAGTACTTC. Amino acid sequence: CASSPPAGRVSYEQYF.

This sequence joins TRBV20-1 and TRBJ2-2; D may be TRBD2 (6 bases). CDR1 is DFQATT, CDR2 SNEGSKA, per germline (reference sequence). V lost 1 base to trimming and J lost 7 bases, with 13 bases between them. CDR3 size: 14 residues. The CDR3 reads CSARADGSGGELFF. CDR3 coding DNA: TGCAGTGCTAGAGCCGACGGGAGCGGCGGGGAGCTGTTTTTT.

This clonotype is labeled medium-sized. The chain has TRBV18 and TRBJ2-5; D gene uncertain. Germline CDR1 is KGHSH and CDR2 is LQKENI. V lost 3 bases to trimming and J lost 6 bases, with 11 bases between them. The CDR3 runs 13 residues. This CDR3 reads CASSPEVWQTQYF. The CDR3 DNA reads as TGTGCCAGCTCACCGGAAGTTTGGCAGACCCAGTACTTC.

The chain is built from TRBV28 and TRBJ2-1; the match to TRBD1 covers 9 bases. This CDR3 has 19 residues. Germline-derived CDR1 and CDR2 are MDHEN and SYDVKM. Trimming removed 2 bases from V and 8 bases from J; junction bases left unmatched: 19. The CDR3 loop is CASSLGRGPGTGKIDEQFF. In DNA, the CDR3 is TGTGCCAGCAGTTTAGGGCGCGGCCCCGGGACAGGGAAAATAGATGAGCAGTTCTTC.

This clonotype was seen a handful of times. This chain uses TRBV4-3 with TRBJ1-2; D may be TRBD1 (5 bases). This CDR3 comprises 14 residues. Trimming pared 1 base from V and 7 bases from J, leaving 13 bases between. Germline loops: CDR1 LGHNA, CDR2 YSLEER. This CDR3 is CASSQAVGVGGYTF. CDR3 sequence (DNA): TGCGCCAGCAGCCAAGCCGTGGGGGTTGGTGGCTACACCTTC.

The gene calls are TRBV19 and TRBJ2-5; no definite D call. Trimming took off 5 bases at V and 4 bases at J, with 14 bases between the two ends. Germline V lookup: CDR1 LNHDA, CDR2 SQIVND (reference sequence). The CDR3 covers 14 residues. In nucleotides, the CDR3 is TGTGCCAGTAGTCCCCTAGGGCCAAGAGAGACCCAGTACTTC. It translates to CASSPLGPRETQYF.